Below, one TCR beta chain is given with its context. Trimming cost V 0 bases and J 4 bases, with 8 bases left between them. Germline CDR1 and CDR2: SGHRS and YFSETQ. The CDR3 loop spans 14 amino acids. The data originate from a study of blood T cell repertoires in COVID-19. Profiling relied on immunoSEQ multiplex PCR, and the TCRdb table lists in-frame clones only, not all of them. The sample has over 80,000 clones, approximately 79% seen once. The material sequenced was peripheral blood. This rearrangement joins TRBV5-1 to TRBJ2-1, with D maybe TRBD2 (6 bases). This sequence was found in a man in his sixties or seventies with COVID-19, enrolled during active disease. This chain's CDR3 is CASSLGSGYNEQFF. The CDR3 DNA reads as TGCGCCAGCAGCTTGGGTAGCGGATACAATGAGCAGTTCTTC.